A selection of T cell receptor beta chains follows, all from one sample in a study of blood T cell repertoires in COVID-19. The method was immunoSEQ multiplex PCR; TCRdb's version includes in-frame clones alone and lacks a portion of them. The data hold 200,000 to 300,000 clones, with approximately 84% observed a single time. Sequencing was carried out using peripheral blood. The origin of the receptors is a woman under 40 who had recovered from COVID-19. The CDR3 runs from the conserved cysteine through the conserved F or W. A D gene is named only where the DNA matches it firmly. Rows give clone size only sometimes, using once, few, many, or a class for an expanded clone.

>.|TRBV5-6|few|TRBJ2-7
CASSLRRYYEQYF
TGTGCCAGCAGCTTGCGCAGATACTACGAGCAGTACTTC
>TRBD1|TRBV18|.|TRBJ1-4
CASATGLNEKLFF
TGTGCCAGCGCGACAGGGCTTAATGAAAAACTGTTTTTT
>TRBD1|TRBV3-1/TRBV3-2|.|TRBJ1-2
CASSQDRRLYGYTF
TGTGCCAGCAGCCAGGACAGGAGACTCTATGGCTACACCTTC
>.|TRBV7-2|.|TRBJ2-1
CASSLMSGNNEQFF
TGTGCCAGCAGCTTAATGTCGGGGAACAATGAGCAGTTCTTC
>TRBD1|TRBV7-8|.|TRBJ2-2
CASRDLRDRGNTGELFF
TGTGCCAGCAGGGATCTGAGGGACAGGGGGAACACCGGGGAGCTGTTTTTT
>TRBD2|TRBV9|.|TRBJ2-2
CASTLSGLAGTGELFF
TGTGCCAGCACCCTCTCGGGACTAGCGGGCACCGGGGAGCTGTTTTTT
>.|TRBV27|.|TRBJ2-1
CASSLLGGVQFF
TGTGCCAGCAGTTTATTGGGGGGAGTGCAGTTCTTC
>TRBD2|TRBV18|.|TRBJ2-3
CASSPMRGDTQYF
TGTGCCAGCTCACCGATGCGGGGGGATACGCAGTATTTT
>TRBD2|TRBV3-1/TRBV3-2|.|TRBJ2-1
CASSHSSGGSDEQFF
TGTGCCAGCAGCCACTCTAGCGGTGGTAGCGATGAGCAGTTCTTC
>.|TRBV3-1/TRBV3-2|.|TRBJ1-4
CASSLGGAREKLFF
TGTGCCAGCAGCTTAGGGGGGGCTCGGGAAAAACTGTTTTTT
>.|TRBV29-1|.|TRBJ1-4
CSVPYSTTNEKLFF
TGCAGCGTGCCGTACAGCACAACTAATGAAAAACTGTTTTTT
>TRBD2|TRBV7-8|.|TRBJ2-3
CASSYLREGASTDTQYF
TGTGCCAGCAGCTACCTGCGGGAGGGGGCTAGCACAGATACGCAGTATTTT
>TRBD1|TRBV4-3|.|TRBJ2-3
CASSQGGQGSTDTQYF
TGCGCCAGCAGCCAAGGGGGACAGGGCAGCACAGATACGCAGTATTTT
>.|TRBV30|.|TRBJ1-1
CAFLTVNTEAFF
TGTGCCTTCCTTACAGTGAACACTGAAGCTTTCTTT
>.|TRBV11-2|.|TRBJ2-1
CASRSKGENEQFF
TGTGCCAGCAGGTCTAAGGGGGAGAATGAGCAGTTCTTC
>.|TRBV12-5|.|TRBJ1-6
CASGLGAGDNSPLHF
TGTGCTAGTGGTTTGGGAGCAGGGGATAATTCACCCCTCCACTTT